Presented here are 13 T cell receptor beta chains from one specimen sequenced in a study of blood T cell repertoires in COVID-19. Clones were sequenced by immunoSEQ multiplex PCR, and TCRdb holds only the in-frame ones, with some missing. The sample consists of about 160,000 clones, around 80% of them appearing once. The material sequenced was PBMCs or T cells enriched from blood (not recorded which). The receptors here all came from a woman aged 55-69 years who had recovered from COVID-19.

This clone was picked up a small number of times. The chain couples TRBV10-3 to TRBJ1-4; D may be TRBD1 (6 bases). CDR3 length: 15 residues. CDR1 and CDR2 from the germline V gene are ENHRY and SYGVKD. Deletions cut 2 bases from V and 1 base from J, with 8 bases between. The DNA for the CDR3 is TGTGCCATCAGTGAGGAAGGGGGAACTAATGAAAAACTGTTTTTT. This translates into CAISEEGGTNEKLFF.

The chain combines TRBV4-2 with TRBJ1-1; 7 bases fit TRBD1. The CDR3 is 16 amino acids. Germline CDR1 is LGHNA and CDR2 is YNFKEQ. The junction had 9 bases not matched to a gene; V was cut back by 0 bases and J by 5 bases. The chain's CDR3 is CASSQDSNRGFTEAFF. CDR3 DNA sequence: TGTGCCAGCAGCCAAGATAGTAACAGGGGATTTACTGAAGCTTTCTTT.

DNA for the CDR3: TGTGCCGGGAACTCAGGGTACGGAAACACCATATATTTT. This codes for CAGNSGYGNTIYF. This rearrangement joins TRBV30 to TRBJ1-3; TRBD1 is a possible D gene (5 bases). The CDR3 is made up of 13 amino acids. V was pared by 8 bases and J by 4 bases, with 15 bases between. Per the germline V gene, CDR1 is GTSNPN and CDR2 is SVGIG (reference sequence).

CDR3 DNA sequence: TGTGCCAGCAGTGAAAGGGACAGGGCTGGAAACACCATATATTTT. Amino acids: CASSERDRAGNTIYF. The V and J genes are TRBV6-1 and TRBJ1-3; TRBD1 matches at 9 bases. The CDR3 covers 15 residues. Germline CDR1 is MNHNS and CDR2 is SASEGT. With 2 bases clipped from V and 2 bases from J, the junction kept 1 base outside the gene matches.

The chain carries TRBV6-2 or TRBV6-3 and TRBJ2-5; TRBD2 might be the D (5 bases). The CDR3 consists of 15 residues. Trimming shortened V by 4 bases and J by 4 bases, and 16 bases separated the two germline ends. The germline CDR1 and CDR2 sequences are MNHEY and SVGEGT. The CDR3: CASSSRTAARETQYF. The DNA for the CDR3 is TGTGCCAGCAGTTCAAGGACTGCCGCCAGAGAGACCCAGTACTTC.

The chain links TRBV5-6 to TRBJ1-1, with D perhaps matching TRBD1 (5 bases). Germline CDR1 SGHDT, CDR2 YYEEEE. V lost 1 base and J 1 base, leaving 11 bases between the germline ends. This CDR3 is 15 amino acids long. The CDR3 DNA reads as TGTGCCAGCAGCTTGTCCGACAGACCGAACACTGAAGCTTTCTTT. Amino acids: CASSLSDRPNTEAFF.

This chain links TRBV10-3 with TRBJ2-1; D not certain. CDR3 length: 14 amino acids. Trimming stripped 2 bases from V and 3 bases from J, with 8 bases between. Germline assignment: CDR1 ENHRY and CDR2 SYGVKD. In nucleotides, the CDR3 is TGTGCCATCAGTGAGAGGCAGGACTACAATGAGCAGTTCTTC. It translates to CAISERQDYNEQFF.

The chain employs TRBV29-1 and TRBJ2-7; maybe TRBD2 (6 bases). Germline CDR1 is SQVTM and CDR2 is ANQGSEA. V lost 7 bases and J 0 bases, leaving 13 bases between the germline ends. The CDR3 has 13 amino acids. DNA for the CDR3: TGCAGCGCGTTGGAGGGGAGCTCCTACGAGCAGTACTTC. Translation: CSALEGSSYEQYF.

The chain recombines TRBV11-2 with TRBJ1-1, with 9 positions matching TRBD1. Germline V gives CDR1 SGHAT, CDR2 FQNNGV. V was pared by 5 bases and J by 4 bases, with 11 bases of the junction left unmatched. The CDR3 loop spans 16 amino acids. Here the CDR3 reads CASSLGQGRVGTEAFF. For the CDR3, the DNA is TGTGCCAGCAGCCTCGGACAGGGGAGGGTGGGCACTGAAGCTTTCTTT.

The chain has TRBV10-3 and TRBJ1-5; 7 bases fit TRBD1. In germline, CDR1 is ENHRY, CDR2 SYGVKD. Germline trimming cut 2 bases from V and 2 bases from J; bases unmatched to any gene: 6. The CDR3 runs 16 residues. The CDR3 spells CAISEDRVVGNQPQHF. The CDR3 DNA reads TGTGCCATCAGTGAGGACAGGGTGGTAGGCAATCAGCCCCAGCATTTT.

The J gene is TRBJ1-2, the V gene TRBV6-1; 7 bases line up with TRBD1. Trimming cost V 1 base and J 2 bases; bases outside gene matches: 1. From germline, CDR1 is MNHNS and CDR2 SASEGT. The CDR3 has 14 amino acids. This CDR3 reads CASSEGTGNYGYTF. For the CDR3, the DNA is TGTGCCAGCAGTGAAGGGACAGGCAACTATGGCTACACCTTC.

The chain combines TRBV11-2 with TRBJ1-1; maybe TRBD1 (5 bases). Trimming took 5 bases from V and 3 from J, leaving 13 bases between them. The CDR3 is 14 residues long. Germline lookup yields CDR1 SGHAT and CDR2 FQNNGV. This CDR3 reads CASSTRTWDTEAFF. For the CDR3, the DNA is TGTGCCAGCAGCACTCGGACATGGGACACTGAAGCTTTCTTT.

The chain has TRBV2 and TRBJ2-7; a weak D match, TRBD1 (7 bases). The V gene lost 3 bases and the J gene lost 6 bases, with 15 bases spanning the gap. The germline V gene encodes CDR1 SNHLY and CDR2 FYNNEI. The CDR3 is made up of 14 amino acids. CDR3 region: CASSDRQGGLEQYF. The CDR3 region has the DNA TGTGCCAGCAGTGATCGCCAGGGGGGCCTCGAGCAGTACTTC. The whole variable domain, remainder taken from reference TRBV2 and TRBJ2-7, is EPEVTQTPSHQVTQMGQEVILRCVPISNHLYFYWYRQILGQKVEFLVSFYNNEISEKSEIFDDQFSVERPDGSNFTLKIRSTKLEDSAMYFCASSDRQGGLEQYFGPGTRLTVT.